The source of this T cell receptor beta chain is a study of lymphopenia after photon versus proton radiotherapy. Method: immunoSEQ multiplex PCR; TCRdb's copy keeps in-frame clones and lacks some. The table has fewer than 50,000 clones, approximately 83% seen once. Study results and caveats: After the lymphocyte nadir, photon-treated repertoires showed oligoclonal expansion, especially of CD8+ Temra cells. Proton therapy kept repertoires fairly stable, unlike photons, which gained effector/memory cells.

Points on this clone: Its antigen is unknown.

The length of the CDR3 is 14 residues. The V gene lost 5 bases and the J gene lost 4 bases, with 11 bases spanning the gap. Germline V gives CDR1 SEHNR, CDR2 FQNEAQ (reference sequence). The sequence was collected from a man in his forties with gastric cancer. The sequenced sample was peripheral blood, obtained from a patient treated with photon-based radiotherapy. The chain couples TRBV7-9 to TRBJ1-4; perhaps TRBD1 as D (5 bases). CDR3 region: CASSPGRSNEKLFF. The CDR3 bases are TGTGCCAGCAGCCCGGGACGGAGTAATGAAAAACTGTTTTTT.